There are a few counts of the clone carrying this TCR beta chain. Its specificity is not known. The data derive from a study of response to subunit inactivated influenza vaccine. The study, taken as a whole, reports: Every seasonal influenza vaccination brings in few new T cells, the authors suggested.

V lost 0 bases and J lost 4; bases outside the gene matches: 5. This CDR3 is 14 amino acids long. The germline V gene has CDR1 DFQATT and CDR2 SNEGSKA (reference sequence). TCRdb recomputed calls from the RT-PCR reads with MiXCR, one row per CDR3 protein. Of 560,000 or so distinct CDR3 sequences listed, roughly 8.2% are singletons. Material: PBMCs from blood, obtained roughly 24 months after vaccination. V is TRBV20-1 and J is TRBJ1-1; 7 bases map to TRBD1. This receptor was identified in a man aged 50 to 75 who received an inactivated influenza vaccine. The CDR3 region is CSARDGAGGTEAFF. CDR3 DNA: TGCAGTGCTAGAGATGGAGCAGGGGGCACTGAAGCTTTCTTT.